Detailed here is one T cell receptor beta chain. It has no known antigen specificity. There are no base qualities to consult, and no much larger clone falls within one base. This entry comes from a study of shared T cell receptors in the human thymus (dated by TCRdb to about 2021). At the level of the whole study: The study examined how self-reactive, shared T-cell receptor alpha chains are generated in the human thymus.

The library was built by means of the immunoSEQ multiplex PCR assay. TCRdb provides this immuneACCESS table in a form limited to in-frame rearrangements. Some clones are lacking; in checked studies, under half of them reflect an unresolved V gene, and why the rest are absent is not known. The sample table shows about 710,000 clones, and 80% to 90% are seen once. Roughly 0.0089% of the sample goes to the ten largest clones. Trimming removed 5 bases from V and 4 bases from J; the gene matches leave 11 bases unexplained. Spanning cysteine to phenylalanine, the CDR3 consists of 16 amino acids. CDR3 DNA only is kept here, 48 bases in frame from base 1. For CDR1 and CDR2, the germline V gene lists SGHVS and FNYEAQ. The same data also contributed to another study, on human thymus T cells. As the second study states: In Finland, the donors were immunologically healthy infants who were having open corrective cardiac surgery for congenital heart defects. Thymus tissue was collected as surgical resects that were removed during corrective cardiac surgery. Both the thymic and the peripheral blood repertoires appeared to show biased V and J gene segment usage. The related research found that thymic TCR repertoires overlapped highly between unrelated individuals. The study characterized TCR alpha and beta repertoires from roughly eight infant thymus samples and a few related peripheral blood samples. The infant donors were roughly 7 to 244 days old, and the cohort included six or seven males and two females. After being mechanically released from the tissue, thymocytes were kept at -70 degrees C in pellets of roughly 9.5-32 million cells. A QIAsymphony instrument was used to extract genomic DNA from the frozen cell pellets. The immunoSEQ multiplex PCR assay was used to amplify the TCRB and TCRAD loci from a standardized amount of quality-controlled genomic DNA. The amplicons spanned the V(D)J region and were long enough to cover the CDR3 and allow V and J genes to be identified. The commercial immunoSEQ service was used to sequence amplicons on an Illumina platform. Primer bias and sequencing errors were corrected using previously described methods, and TCRAD and TCRB definitions followed the IMGT database. The repertoires were analysed using immunoSEQ Analyzer 3.0 and VDJTools for basic statistics, V/J segment usage, diversity estimates, rarefaction and pairwise overlap. Diversity was estimated with Chao1, ChaoE, Efron-Thisted, Shannon and inverse Simpson indices, and also on datasets down-sampled to the smallest sample. For repertoire overlap, CDR3 nucleotide sequence, V gene and J gene had to match strictly, and clustering was done by Jaccard-based multidimensional scaling. On average, thymus samples gave around 880,000 unique TCRB clonotypes, whereas blood samples gave around 84,000.

The sequencing input was thymocytes. The sequence was obtained from a boy under two years old with a congenital heart defect. Donor details come from another sample of the same person, matched by shared clones. The sequence is built from TRBV7-6 and TRBJ1-1; 9 middle bases align to TRBD1. The DNA reads as follows: TGTGCCAGCAGCCCTCCCGGAGGGACAGGGTTCACTGAAGCTTTCTTT. Translated, this gives CASSPPGGTGFTEAFF. The CDR3 plus the reference TRBV7-6 and TRBJ1-1 genes for the other parts give the full variable domain: GAGVSQSPRYKVTKRGQDVALRCDPISGHVSLYWYRQALGQGPEFLTYFNYEAQQDKSGLPNDRFSAERPEGSISTLTIQRTEQRDSAMYRCASSPPGGTGFTEAFFGQGTRLTVV.